This T cell receptor beta chain was found in a study of tumor-infiltrating lymphocytes in primary liver carcinoma. General study results and limits: Tumor-blood pairs (like tumor-adjacent pairs) overlapped less than tumor region pairs did.

From roughly 0.45 ug total RNA, TCR beta cDNA was generated with a primer in the constant region. Sequencing libraries for TCR beta derived from three nested multiplex PCR rounds that used slightly modified ARM-PCR. MiXCR, run by TCRdb on the multiplex PCR reads, gives a single entry per CDR3 protein. Of fewer than 200,000 distinct CDR3 sequences listed, 85% were seen once; the top ten hold 18%. In its sample, this clonotype was seen once. The antigen remains undetermined. At one end, the junction sequence differs from germline, possibly due to a read error. Starting material for RNA and DNA co-extraction consisted of roughly 19-30 mg of unsorted bulk tissue. Donors underwent surgery for histopathologically diagnosed primary liver carcinoma. Collection of samples drew on five separate regions of each tumor. More than 75% viable tumor cells made up every tumor sample. The clonotype comes from a man aged 35 to 55 with primary liver carcinoma and hepatitis B virus infection. Sequenced sample: tumor tissue from primary liver carcinoma.

The CDR3 DNA reads as TGTACCAGCACCTTGGACAGGAGCAATCAGCCCCAGCATTTT. Amino acids: CTSTLDRSNQPQHF. V usage is TRBV2 and J usage is TRBJ1-5; TRBD1 agrees at 7 bases. In germline, CDR1 is SNHLY, CDR2 FYNNEI. This CDR3 region has 14 residues.